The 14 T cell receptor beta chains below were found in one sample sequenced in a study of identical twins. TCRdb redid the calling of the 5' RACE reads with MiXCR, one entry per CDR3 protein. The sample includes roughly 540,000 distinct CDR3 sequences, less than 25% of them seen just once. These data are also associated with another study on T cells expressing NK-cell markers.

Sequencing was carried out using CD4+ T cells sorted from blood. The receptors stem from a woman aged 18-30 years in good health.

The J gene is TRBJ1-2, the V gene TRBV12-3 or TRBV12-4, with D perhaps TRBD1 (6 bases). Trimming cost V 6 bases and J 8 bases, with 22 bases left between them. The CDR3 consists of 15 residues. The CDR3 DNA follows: TGTGCCAGCAGGCCCTCCGGGACACCCGGGAGAGGCTACACCTTC. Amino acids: CASRPSGTPGRGYTF.

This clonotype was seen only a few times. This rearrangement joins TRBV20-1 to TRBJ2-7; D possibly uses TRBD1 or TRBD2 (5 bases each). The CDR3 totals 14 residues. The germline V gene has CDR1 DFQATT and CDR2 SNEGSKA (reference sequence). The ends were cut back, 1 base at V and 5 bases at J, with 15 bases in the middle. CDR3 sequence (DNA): TGCAGTGCTAGAGGAGGGGTGGGGCGGGACGAGCAGTACTTC. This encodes CSARGGVGRDEQYF.

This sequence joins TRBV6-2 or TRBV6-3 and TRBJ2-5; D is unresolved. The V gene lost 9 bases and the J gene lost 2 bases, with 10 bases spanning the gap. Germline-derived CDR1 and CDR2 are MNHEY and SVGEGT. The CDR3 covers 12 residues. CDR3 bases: TGTGCCAGTAGTAAAATACAAGAGACCCAGTACTTC. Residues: CASSKIQETQYF.

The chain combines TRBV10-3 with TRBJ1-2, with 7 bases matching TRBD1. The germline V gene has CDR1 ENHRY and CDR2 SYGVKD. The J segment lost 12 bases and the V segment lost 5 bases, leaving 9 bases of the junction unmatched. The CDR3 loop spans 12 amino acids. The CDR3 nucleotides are TGTGCCATCAGTCCCACCGTGGGGACAGACACCTTC. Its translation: CAISPTVGTDTF.

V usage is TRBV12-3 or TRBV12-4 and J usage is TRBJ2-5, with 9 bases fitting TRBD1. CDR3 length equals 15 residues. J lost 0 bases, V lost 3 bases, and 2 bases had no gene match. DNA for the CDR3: TGTGCCAGCAGTTTCGACAGGGGGTACCAAGAGACCCAGTACTTC. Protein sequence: CASSFDRGYQETQYF.

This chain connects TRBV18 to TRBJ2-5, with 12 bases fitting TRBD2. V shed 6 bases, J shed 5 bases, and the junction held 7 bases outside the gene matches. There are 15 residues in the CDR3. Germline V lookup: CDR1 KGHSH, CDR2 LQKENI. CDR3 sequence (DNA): TGTGCCAGCTCGTCGACTAGCGGGAGTCTGGAGACCCAGTACTTC. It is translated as CASSSTSGSLETQYF.

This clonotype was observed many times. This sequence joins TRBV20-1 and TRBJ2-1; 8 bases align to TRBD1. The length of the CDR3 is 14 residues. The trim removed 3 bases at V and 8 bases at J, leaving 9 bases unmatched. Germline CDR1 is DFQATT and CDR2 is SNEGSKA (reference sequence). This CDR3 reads CSASDQGANHEQFF. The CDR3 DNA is TGCAGTGCTAGTGACCAGGGGGCTAACCATGAGCAGTTCTTC.

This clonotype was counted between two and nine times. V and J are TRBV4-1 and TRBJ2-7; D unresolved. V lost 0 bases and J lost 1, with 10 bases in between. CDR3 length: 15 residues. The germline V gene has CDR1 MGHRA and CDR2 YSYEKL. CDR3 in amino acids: CASSQDLGRSYEQYF. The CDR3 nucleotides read TGCGCCAGCAGCCAAGATTTGGGCAGATCCTACGAGCAGTACTTC.

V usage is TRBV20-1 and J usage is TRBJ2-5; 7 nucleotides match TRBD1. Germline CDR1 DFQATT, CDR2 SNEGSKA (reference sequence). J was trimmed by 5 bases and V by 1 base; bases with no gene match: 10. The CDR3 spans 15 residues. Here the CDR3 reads CSARAPEGAGETQYF. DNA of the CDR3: TGCAGTGCTAGAGCTCCAGAGGGGGCCGGGGAGACCCAGTACTTC.

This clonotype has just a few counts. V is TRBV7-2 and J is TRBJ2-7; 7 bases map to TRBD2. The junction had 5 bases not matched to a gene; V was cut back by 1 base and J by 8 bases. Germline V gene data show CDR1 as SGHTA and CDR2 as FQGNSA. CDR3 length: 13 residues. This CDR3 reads CASSLGEGRQQYF. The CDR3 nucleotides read TGTGCCAGCAGCTTAGGGGAGGGTCGCCAGCAGTACTTC. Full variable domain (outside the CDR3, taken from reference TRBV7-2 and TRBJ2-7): GAGVSQSPSNKVTEKGKDVELRCDPISGHTALYWYRQSLGQGLEFLIYFQGNSAPDKSGLPSDRFSAERTGGSVSTLTIQRTQQEDSAVYLCASSLGEGRQQYFGPGTRLTVT.

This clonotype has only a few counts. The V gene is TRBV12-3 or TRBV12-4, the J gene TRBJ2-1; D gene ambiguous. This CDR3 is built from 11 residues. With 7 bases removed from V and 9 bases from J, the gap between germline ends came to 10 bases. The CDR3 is CASNTVGEQFF. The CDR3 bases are TGTGCCAGCAACACCGTTGGTGAGCAGTTCTTC.

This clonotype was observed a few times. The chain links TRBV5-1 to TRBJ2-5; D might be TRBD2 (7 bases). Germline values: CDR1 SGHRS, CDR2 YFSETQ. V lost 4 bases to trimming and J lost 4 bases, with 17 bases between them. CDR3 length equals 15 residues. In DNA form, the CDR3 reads TGCGCCAGCAGCGATCAAATGGGGGGGGCAGAGACCCAGTACTTC. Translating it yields CASSDQMGGAETQYF.

The CDR3 DNA reads TGCAGTGCTAGAGATGGGGTGGCAGATACGCAGTATTTT. Its translation is CSARDGVADTQYF. This sequence joins TRBV20-1 and TRBJ2-3; D is unclear. Germline V gene data show CDR1 as DFQATT and CDR2 as SNEGSKA (reference sequence). This CDR3 is built from 13 residues. The V end lost 0 bases, the J end lost 4 bases, and 8 bases lay between the germline ends.

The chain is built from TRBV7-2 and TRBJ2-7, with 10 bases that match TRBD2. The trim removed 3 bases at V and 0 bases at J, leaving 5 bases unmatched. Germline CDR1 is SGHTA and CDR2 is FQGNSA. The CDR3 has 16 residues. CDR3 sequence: CASSFRSGRDSYEQYF. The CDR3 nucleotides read TGTGCCAGCAGCTTCCGGAGCGGGAGGGACTCCTACGAGCAGTACTTC.